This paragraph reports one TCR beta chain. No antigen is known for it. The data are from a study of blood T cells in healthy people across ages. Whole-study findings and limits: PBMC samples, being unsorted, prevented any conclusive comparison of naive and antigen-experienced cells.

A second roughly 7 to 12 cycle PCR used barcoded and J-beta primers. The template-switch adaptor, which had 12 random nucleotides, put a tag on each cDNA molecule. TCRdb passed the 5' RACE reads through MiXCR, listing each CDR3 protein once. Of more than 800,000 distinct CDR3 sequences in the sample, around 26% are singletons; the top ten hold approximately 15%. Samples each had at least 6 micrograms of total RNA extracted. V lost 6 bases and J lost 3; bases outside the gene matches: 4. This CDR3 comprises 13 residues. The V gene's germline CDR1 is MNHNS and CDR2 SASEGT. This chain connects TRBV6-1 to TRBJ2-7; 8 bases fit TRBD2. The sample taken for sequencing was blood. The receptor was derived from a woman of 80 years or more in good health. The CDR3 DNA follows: TGTGCCAGCAGGGCAGCGGGGGTCTACGAGCAGTACTTC. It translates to CASRAAGVYEQYF.